Listed here are 16 T cell receptor beta chains from one sample, sequenced in a study of metastatic and nonmetastatic thyroid tumors. All patients were untreated before thyroid surgery. TCRdb ran MiXCR on the PCR reads. The sample holds about 35,000 clones, around a fifth seen once. The sample comprised blood. The receptors stem from a female donor with papillary thyroid cancer or a benign thyroid nodule (not recorded which). Some clones in this sample may be carry-over from other donors' samples.

As regards this clone: A junction end diverges from the germline sequence, so it may reflect a read error. V and J are TRBV28 and TRBJ2-3; 8 bases match TRBD2. The CDR3 runs to 15 residues. From germline, CDR1 is MDHEN and CDR2 SYDVKM. In DNA, the CDR3 is TGCGCCAGCAGTTGGCTAGCGGGCCCCCACGATACGCAGTATTTT. Its translation is CASSWLAGPHDTQYF.

This clone was observed at least ten times. This sequence joins TRBV7-8 and TRBJ1-4; D is perhaps TRBD1 (6 bases). The CDR3 contains 15 residues. CDR1 and CDR2 (germline): SGHVS, FQNEAQ. Trimming pared 6 bases from V and 8 bases from J, leaving 19 bases between. The DNA of the CDR3 is TGTGCCAGCAGTAGGATACAGGGTCAGGGGGAAAAACTGTTTTTT. It codes for CASSRIQGQGEKLFF. Supplemented by reference TRBV7-8 and TRBJ1-4, the full variable domain reads GAGVSQSPRYKVAKRGQDVALRCDPISGHVSLFWYQQALGQGPEFLTYFQNEAQLDKSGLPSDRFFAERPEGSVSTLKIQRTQQEDSAVYLCASSRIQGQGEKLFFGSGTQLSVL.

V gene TRBV11-1 combines with J gene TRBJ1-2; D uncertain. In germline, CDR1 is SGHAT, CDR2 FQDESV (reference sequence). V lost 2 bases and J 7 bases, leaving 20 bases between the germline ends. This CDR3 region has 16 residues. The CDR3: CASSLSTVQSSGGYTF. The CDR3 bases are TGTGCCAGCAGCTTAAGCACAGTCCAGTCCTCGGGTGGCTACACCTTC.

This rearrangement joins TRBV28 to TRBJ2-1; 7 bases are a match to TRBD2. CDR1 and CDR2 from the germline V gene are MDHEN and SYDVKM. The CDR3 runs to 17 residues. V lost 7 bases and J lost 0; bases outside the gene matches: 12. CDR3 coding DNA: TGTGCCAGCAACGCTAGAGGGAGGACTAGCTCCTACAATGAGCAGTTCTTC. Protein: CASNARGRTSSYNEQFF.

The chain carries TRBV5-5 and TRBJ1-5, with a tentative D call TRBD1 (5 bases). Germline loops: CDR1 SGHKS, CDR2 YYEKEE (reference sequence). The CDR3 sequence is 14 residues long. The germline V and J ends were trimmed by 4 bases and 7 bases, with 15 bases remaining between them. The CDR3 sequence: CASSGGVSGQPQHF. The DNA for the CDR3 is TGTGCCAGCAGCGGGGGAGTTTCGGGACAGCCCCAGCATTTT.

This clone was picked up many times. The chain links TRBV19 to TRBJ1-1, with D unresolved. Germline V lookup: CDR1 LNHDA, CDR2 SQIVND (reference sequence). The CDR3 spans 14 residues. V shed 5 bases and J shed 1 base, with 11 bases lying between them. CDR3 loop: CASSFRARNTEAFF. Here the CDR3 DNA reads TGTGCCAGTAGTTTTAGAGCAAGGAACACTGAAGCTTTCTTT.

The chain employs TRBV20-1 and TRBJ2-2; D is uncertain. Germline CDR1 and CDR2: DFQATT and SNEGSKA (reference sequence). The CDR3 loop spans 15 amino acids. Trimming took 4 bases from V and 5 from J, leaving 17 bases between them. The CDR3 loop is CSATPHKRHTGELFF. In nucleotides, the CDR3 is TGCAGTGCTACCCCCCACAAGCGACATACCGGGGAGCTGTTTTTT.

This clone appeared many times. CDR3 protein: CASSRWTSGTGEQYF. Written as DNA, the CDR3 is TGTGCCAGCAGCCGTTGGACTAGCGGGACGGGCGAGCAGTACTTC. The V call is TRBV27, the J call TRBJ2-7; 12 bases fit TRBD2. The junction had 9 bases not matched to a gene; V was cut back by 6 bases and J by 6 bases. The CDR3 covers 15 residues. Germline V CDR1 and CDR2: MNHEY, SMNVEV (reference sequence).

This clone is medium-sized. J is TRBJ2-7 and V is TRBV6-2 or TRBV6-3, with TRBD2 matching over 8 bases. The CDR3 runs to 14 residues. Germline V CDR1 and CDR2: MNHEY, SVGEGT. Trimming cost V 5 bases and J 5 bases; bases outside gene matches: 8. The CDR3 coding sequence is TGTGCCAGCAGTCCGAGTCGCGGGAGGAACGAGCAGTACTTC. Protein: CASSPSRGRNEQYF.

This clone was counted at least ten times. J is TRBJ1-2 and V is TRBV7-2; D is unresolved. In germline, CDR1 is SGHTA, CDR2 FQGNSA. V dropped 1 base and J dropped 5 bases, with 8 bases sitting between them. This CDR3 has 13 amino acids. CDR3 in DNA: TGTGCCAGCAGCTTAGTGACCCCATATGGCTACACCTTC. Protein product: CASSLVTPYGYTF.

The chain carries TRBV20-1 and TRBJ2-2; 9 bases align to TRBD2. Germline CDR1 DFQATT, CDR2 SNEGSKA (reference sequence). The CDR3 is 15 amino acids. V was pared by 2 bases and J by 7 bases, with 8 bases of the junction left unmatched. CDR3 sequence reads: CSARYLAGKDGELFF. The CDR3 DNA reads TGCAGTGCTAGATACCTAGCGGGAAAGGACGGGGAGCTGTTTTTT.

This clone was picked up one time. The rearrangement joins TRBV30 to TRBJ2-3; TRBD1 matches at 8 bases. The CDR3 length is 14 residues. Germline loops: CDR1 GTSNPN, CDR2 SVGIG (reference sequence). Trimming cost V 1 base and J 5 bases; bases outside gene matches: 5. CDR3 bases: TGTGCCTGGAGTGCAGGGGGCGGCGAAGATACGCAGTATTTT. Translation: CAWSAGGGEDTQYF.

This clone has a count of ten or more. A clone one base away is much larger, so this may be a read error. This chain uses TRBV7-2 with TRBJ2-7; a possible D gene is TRBD2 (5 bases). Germline values: CDR1 SGHTA, CDR2 FQGNSA. Trimming took off 5 bases at V and 1 base at J, with 12 bases between the two ends. The CDR3 extends over 14 amino acids. The CDR3 coding sequence is TGTGCCAGCAGCCGAGGGATAGGGTCCTACGAGCAGTACTTC. This codes for CASSRGIGSYEQYF.

This clone appeared many times. The gene calls are TRBV29-1 and TRBJ1-2; the match to TRBD1 covers 7 bases. The CDR3 is 12 amino acids. V was pared by 3 bases and J by 3 bases, with 1 base of the junction left unmatched. Germline CDR1 is SQVTM and CDR2 is ANQGSEA. The CDR3 DNA sequence: TGCAGCGTTGACACAGGGGACTATGGCTACACCTTC. This encodes CSVDTGDYGYTF.

Comments on this clone: This clone may be a read error of a much larger clone one base away. Within the sample, other DNA sequences also encode this same CDR3. The chain carries TRBV29-1 and TRBJ2-6; TRBD1 or TRBD2 may be the D gene (5 bases each). Germline-derived CDR1 and CDR2 are SQVTM and ANQGSEA. The CDR3 is made up of 13 amino acids. CDR3 loop: CSAGVIGANVLTF. Here the CDR3 DNA reads TGCAGCGCCGGGGTTATTGGGGCCAACGTACTGACTTTC.

This clone was seen ten or more times. The V call is TRBV7-8, the J call TRBJ1-2, with TRBD1 as a possible D gene (5 bases). This CDR3 region has 14 residues. V was clipped by 0 bases and J by 8 bases, with 13 bases between them. Germline V lookup: CDR1 SGHVS, CDR2 FQNEAQ. CDR3 sequence reads: CASSLAGAREGYTF. The CDR3, as DNA: TGTGCCAGCAGCTTAGCAGGGGCCCGAGAGGGCTACACCTTC.